The text below deals with one TCR beta chain. This specimen comes from a study of blood T cell repertoires in COVID-19. Looking at the study overall: Sources were T cells, B-cell-depleted T cells, or PBMCs; the material itself was cDNA or gDNA.

In the source study's methods: Reference gene primer amplification gave nucleated cell count estimates. The table came from immunoSEQ multiplex PCR; TCRdb's copy has only in-frame clones and leaves some out. The DNA was the basis for D and trimming; V, J and clone size are from that table. The profile shows fewer than 150,000 clones, 75% to 85% of them singletons. Sequencing was performed on peripheral blood. The clonotype originates from a woman aged 80 or over with acute or convalescent COVID-19.

CDR3 sequence (DNA): TGTGCCAGCAGCGTAACAGGGTTCGGCAATCAGCCCCAGCATTTT. It specifies CASSVTGFGNQPQHF. This rearrangement joins TRBV9 to TRBJ1-5, with D possibly matching TRBD1 (6 bases). The germline gives CDR1 SGDLS, CDR2 YYNGEE. This CDR3 region has 15 residues. The ends were cut back, 1 base at V and 2 bases at J, with 10 bases in the middle.